This entry lists 3 T cell receptor beta chains sequenced from one sample in a study of cytomegalovirus exposure and HLA in healthy donors. Vbeta (60) and Jbeta (13) primers were used in the PCR. Sequenced by immunoSEQ multiplex PCR; TCRdb stores in-frame clones only, minus some. The sample records about 110,000 clones, roughly 80% being singletons. Source material: PBMCs. All receptors derive from a woman in her forties or fifties in good health and CMV-seropositive.

V usage is TRBV7-2 and J usage is TRBJ2-1; 8 positions agree with TRBD2. The length of the CDR3 is 13 residues. Germline V gene data show CDR1 as SGHTA and CDR2 as FQGNSA. The ends lost 4 bases at V and 8 bases at J; junction bases unmatched: 4. CDR3 residues: CASSYGGDHEQFF. The CDR3 region has the DNA TGTGCCAGCAGCTACGGGGGGGACCATGAGCAGTTCTTC.

This clone turned up a few times. V is TRBV6-1 and J is TRBJ2-1, with TRBD1 matching over 7 bases. There are 17 residues in the CDR3. Germline CDR1 is MNHNS and CDR2 is SASEGT. V was clipped by 4 bases and J by 8 bases; unmatched bases: 17. CDR3 in amino acids: CASSVTGLALSGDEQFF. CDR3 in DNA: TGTGCCAGCAGTGTGACAGGGTTGGCCCTATCTGGCGATGAGCAGTTCTTC.

J is TRBJ1-5 and V is TRBV23-1; 9 bases agree with TRBD1. TRBV23-1 is assigned to the ORF class and has an uncertain function. With 6 bases clipped from V and 6 bases from J, the junction kept 9 bases outside the gene matches. There are 15 residues in the CDR3. CDR3 residues: CASRGRTGVFQPQHF. CDR3 nucleotide sequence: TGCGCCAGCAGGGGCCGGACAGGGGTCTTTCAGCCCCAGCATTTT.